The following is a T cell receptor beta chain sequence with its context. After removal of 5 bases from V and 5 bases from J, the junction contained 12 bases not matched to a gene. The germline V gene encodes CDR1 SGHRS and CDR2 YFSETQ. This CDR3 is 15 amino acids long. This sample stems from a study of blood T cell repertoires in COVID-19. Original methodology: Estimation of nucleated cell counts relied on the amplification of reference gene primers. Sequencing used immunoSEQ multiplex PCR; TCRdb keeps in-frame clones, though not all of them. V and J calls plus clone size are reproduced from that table; the DNA served to infer D and trimming. The top ten hold more than 20% of the sample, which has 95,000 to 100,000 clones, roughly 80% seen once.

The chain combines TRBV5-1 with TRBJ2-5; 7 bases fit TRBD1. The material sequenced was peripheral blood. The receptor was isolated from a human donor in a cohort sampled during active COVID-19. CDR3 nucleotides: TGCGCCAGCAGTCCAGGGGGTAGGGTTGTTGAGACCCAGTACTTC. Translating it yields CASSPGGRVVETQYF.